These T cell receptor beta chains were read from a single sample in a study of T-cell reconstitution after alpha-beta-depleted transplantation in children. TCRdb re-called the PCR reads with MiXCR, one entry per CDR3 protein. Among hundreds of thousands of distinct CDR3 sequences, around 15% were seen once, and the ten largest hold roughly 27%. The starting material was PBMCs, mostly from graft donor cells, obtained 360 days after TCRalphabeta/CD19-depleted stem cell transplant. These receptors were taken from a boy under two years old who had a stem cell transplant for Wiskott-Aldrich syndrome, so the T cells may come from the graft donor. The CDR3 runs from the conserved cysteine through the conserved F or W. The order of the fields is V gene, D gene, J gene, clone size, CDR3 protein, CDR3 DNA. The D gene is left open where the match is weak. Size tells how often a clone was seen (once, few, many) or the class of an expanded clone, and some rows leave it out.

V: TRBV2; D: TRBD1; J: TRBJ2-7; size: few; CDR3: CASGDRGGYEQYF; DNA: TGTGCCAGCGGGGACAGGGGAGGCTACGAGCAGTACTTC
V: TRBV5-6; D: .; J: TRBJ2-7; size: .; CDR3: CASSLWTAYSYEQYF; DNA: TGTGCCAGCAGCTTGTGGACAGCTTACTCCTACGAGCAGTACTTC
V: TRBV20-1; D: .; J: TRBJ2-1; size: few; CDR3: CSARMSTNEQFF; DNA: TGCAGTGCTAGAATGTCAACCAATGAGCAGTTCTTC
V: TRBV19; D: TRBD2; J: TRBJ2-7; size: .; CDR3: CASTSRRGAVYEQYF; DNA: TGTGCCAGTACCTCACGGCGGGGGGCAGTCTACGAGCAGTACTTC
V: TRBV10-3; D: .; J: TRBJ2-5; size: .; CDR3: CAISESLYSQETQYF; DNA: TGTGCCATCAGTGAGTCTCTATACAGCCAAGAGACCCAGTACTTC
V: TRBV10-3; D: TRBD1; J: TRBJ2-3; size: .; CDR3: CAIGDRATDTQYF; DNA: TGTGCCATCGGGGACAGGGCCACAGATACGCAGTATTTT
V: TRBV3-1; D: .; J: TRBJ2-5; size: few; CDR3: CASSQLGETQYF; DNA: TGTGCCAGCAGCCAACTGGGAGAGACCCAGTACTTC
V: TRBV7-8; D: .; J: TRBJ2-7; size: .; CDR3: CASSLVRGAYEQYF; DNA: TGTGCCAGCAGCTTAGTCAGGGGTGCCTACGAGCAGTACTTC
V: TRBV4-2; D: TRBD1; J: TRBJ1-1; size: .; CDR3: CASSQEFGGTENTEAFF; DNA: TGTGCCAGCAGCCAAGAGTTTGGAGGGACAGAAAACACTGAAGCTTTCTTT
V: TRBV13; D: .; J: TRBJ2-2; size: few; CDR3: CASSGTIPAGELFF; DNA: TGTGCCAGCAGCGGGACAATCCCGGCCGGGGAGCTGTTTTTT
V: TRBV12-3/TRBV12-4; D: TRBD2; J: TRBJ2-2; size: few; CDR3: CASRPGLAGGLNGELFF; DNA: TGTGCCAGCAGGCCCGGACTAGCGGGGGGGCTTAACGGGGAGCTGTTTTTT
V: TRBV7-9; D: .; J: TRBJ2-7; size: .; CDR3: CASSFGPSYEQYF; DNA: TGTGCCAGCAGCTTTGGCCCTTCCTACGAGCAGTACTTC
V: TRBV12-3/TRBV12-4; D: .; J: TRBJ2-1; size: .; CDR3: CASSFRLQSSYNEQFF; DNA: TGTGCCAGCAGTTTCCGCCTGCAGAGCTCCTACAATGAGCAGTTCTTC
V: TRBV20-1; D: .; J: TRBJ2-5; size: few; CDR3: CSAAWTLQETQYF; DNA: TGCAGTGCCGCGTGGACACTCCAAGAGACCCAGTACTTC
V: TRBV12-3/TRBV12-4; D: TRBD1; J: TRBJ2-2; size: few; CDR3: CASRAPGQQTGELFF; DNA: TGTGCCAGCAGGGCTCCGGGACAGCAGACCGGGGAGCTGTTTTTT
V: TRBV6-1; D: TRBD1; J: TRBJ2-7; size: .; CDR3: CASRRDRAHEQYF; DNA: TGTGCCAGCAGAAGGGACAGGGCGCACGAGCAGTACTTC
V: TRBV6-2/TRBV6-3; D: .; J: TRBJ2-1; size: many; CDR3: CASRRDSYNEQFF; DNA: TGTGCCAGCAGGCGGGACTCCTACAATGAGCAGTTCTTC
V: TRBV18; D: .; J: TRBJ2-5; size: .; CDR3: CASSRSWGRETQYF; DNA: TGTGCCAGCTCACGATCGTGGGGAAGGGAGACCCAGTACTTC
V: TRBV7-6; D: TRBD1; J: TRBJ1-4; size: many; CDR3: CASSLATWETGANEKLFF; DNA: TGTGCCAGCAGCTTAGCGACGTGGGAGACAGGGGCCAATGAAAAACTGTTTTTT
V: TRBV6-5; D: .; J: TRBJ2-3; size: .; CDR3: CASSYSPGYRDTQYF; DNA: TGTGCCAGCAGTTACTCTCCAGGGTATAGGGATACGCAGTATTTT
V: TRBV6-2/TRBV6-3; D: TRBD2; J: TRBJ2-1; size: .; CDR3: CASSRLAVQFF; DNA: TGTGCCAGCAGTCGCCTAGCGGTGCAGTTCTTC
V: TRBV29-1; D: .; J: TRBJ2-7; size: .; CDR3: CSVKRGKDEQYF; DNA: TGCAGCGTTAAGAGGGGTAAGGACGAGCAGTACTTC
V: TRBV11-2; D: TRBD1; J: TRBJ2-5; size: .; CDR3: CASSLGTGGDQETQYF; DNA: TGTGCCAGCAGCTTAGGGACAGGGGGAGACCAAGAGACCCAGTACTTC
V: TRBV3-1; D: TRBD2; J: TRBJ2-5; size: few; CDR3: CASSQVERGLQETQYF; DNA: TGTGCCAGCAGCCAAGTTGAGCGGGGGTTACAAGAGACCCAGTACTTC
V: TRBV7-9; D: .; J: TRBJ1-2; size: many; CDR3: CASIPTGPGYGYTF; DNA: TGTGCCAGCATCCCGACAGGACCCGGCTATGGCTACACCTTC
V: TRBV18; D: .; J: TRBJ2-1; size: few; CDR3: CASSSDPARGRFF; DNA: TGTGCCAGCTCATCGGACCCCGCTAGGGGTCGGTTCTTC
V: TRBV13; D: .; J: TRBJ1-2; size: few; CDR3: CASSLRQAYGYTF; DNA: TGTGCCAGCAGCTTAAGACAGGCCTATGGCTACACCTTC
V: TRBV10-3; D: TRBD2; J: TRBJ2-3; size: .; CDR3: CATRSGRDTDTQYF; DNA: TGTGCCACCCGAAGCGGGAGAGACACAGATACGCAGTATTTT
V: TRBV12-3/TRBV12-4; D: .; J: TRBJ2-1; size: few; CDR3: CASSLLGSAYNEQFF; DNA: TGTGCCAGCAGTTTACTCGGGTCCGCCTACAATGAGCAGTTCTTC
V: TRBV2; D: .; J: TRBJ2-5; size: .; CDR3: CASSRGEKETQYF; DNA: TGTGCCAGCAGTAGGGGGGAGAAAGAGACCCAGTACTTC
V: TRBV18; D: .; J: TRBJ2-3; size: once; CDR3: CASSPWDLITDTQYF; DNA: TGTGCCAGCTCACCCTGGGACTTGATCACAGATACGCAGTATTTT
V: TRBV24-1; D: .; J: TRBJ2-1; size: many; CDR3: CATSDLSNEQFF; DNA: TGTGCCACCAGTGATTTGAGCAATGAGCAGTTCTTC
V: TRBV7-2; D: TRBD2; J: TRBJ2-7; size: once; CDR3: CASSTTSGARMEQYF; DNA: TGTGCCAGCAGCACCACTAGCGGGGCCAGGATGGAGCAGTACTTC
V: TRBV12-3/TRBV12-4; D: TRBD1; J: TRBJ1-2; size: few; CDR3: CASSVTGGAGSYTF; DNA: TGTGCCAGCAGCGTGACAGGGGGCGCGGGAAGCTACACCTTC
V: TRBV7-2; D: .; J: TRBJ2-1; size: .; CDR3: CASSLKRGSPTIEQFF; DNA: TGTGCCAGCAGCTTAAAACGGGGCTCCCCTACAATCGAGCAGTTCTTC
V: TRBV28; D: TRBD1; J: TRBJ1-3; size: few; CDR3: CASSLPSGTGPSLLNTIYF; DNA: TGTGCCAGCAGTTTACCCTCCGGGACAGGACCTTCCCTCTTGAACACCATATATTTT
V: TRBV10-3; D: .; J: TRBJ2-5; size: few; CDR3: CAIRNGGGETQYF; DNA: TGTGCCATCAGGAACGGGGGTGGAGAGACCCAGTACTTC
V: TRBV9; D: .; J: TRBJ1-1; size: .; CDR3: CASSVVWNTEAFF; DNA: TGTGCCAGCAGCGTAGTCTGGAACACTGAAGCTTTCTTT
V: TRBV5-1; D: .; J: TRBJ1-6; size: .; CDR3: CASSFTYEGTPLHF; DNA: TGCGCCAGCAGCTTCACCTACGAGGGAACACCCCTCCACTTT
V: TRBV2; D: TRBD1; J: TRBJ2-5; size: few; CDR3: CASSVNRGLQETQYF; DNA: TGTGCCAGCAGCGTCAACAGGGGGCTCCAAGAGACCCAGTACTTC
V: TRBV4-3; D: .; J: TRBJ2-1; size: few; CDR3: CASSQGSDLARNEQFF; DNA: TGCGCCAGCAGCCAAGGATCGGACCTAGCACGCAATGAGCAGTTCTTC
V: TRBV7-8; D: .; J: TRBJ1-3; size: few; CDR3: CASSSLQHSGNTIYF; DNA: TGTGCCAGCAGCTCCCTACAGCACTCTGGAAACACCATATATTTT
V: TRBV20-1; D: .; J: TRBJ2-7; size: few; CDR3: CSASRTVLGEQYF; DNA: TGCAGTGCTAGCAGGACAGTTCTGGGGGAGCAGTACTTC
V: TRBV7-2; D: .; J: TRBJ2-3; size: .; CDR3: CAGRLTNTDTQYF; DNA: TGTGCCGGCAGACTGACAAACACAGATACGCAGTATTTT
V: TRBV24-1; D: .; J: TRBJ2-1; size: few; CDR3: CATTVGERDNEQFF; DNA: TGTGCCACCACAGTTGGCGAAAGGGACAATGAGCAGTTCTTC
V: TRBV20-1; D: .; J: TRBJ1-5; size: few; CDR3: CSARGTGQPQHF; DNA: TGCAGTGCGAGGGGGACGGGCCAGCCCCAGCATTTT
V: TRBV11-2; D: TRBD2; J: TRBJ2-4; size: few; CDR3: CASSPRGGVPNLAKNIQYF; DNA: TGTGCCAGCAGCCCGCGGGGGGGGGTGCCCAACCTAGCCAAAAACATTCAGTACTTC
V: TRBV5-6; D: .; J: TRBJ2-2; size: .; CDR3: CASSLYGTTTTGELFF; DNA: TGTGCCAGCAGCTTGTACGGAACAACGACCACCGGGGAGCTGTTTTTT
V: TRBV4-1; D: TRBD2; J: TRBJ2-5; size: .; CDR3: CASSQDRRAGPPSTQYF; DNA: TGCGCCAGCAGCCAAGATAGACGAGCGGGGCCCCCAAGCACCCAGTACTTC
V: TRBV21-1; D: .; J: TRBJ2-3; size: .; CDR3: CASSKTSGTSGRAIDTQYF; DNA: TGTGCCAGCAGCAAAACAAGCGGGACTAGCGGGAGGGCCATAGATACGCAGTATTTT